This TCR beta chain derives from a study of human T cells and chemical hapten exposure (dated by TCRdb to 2020 to 2023). Regarding the research as a whole: For sensitization, 2% DPC in acetone was applied to an approximately 2 cm by approximately 2 cm area of upper inner arm skin. Throughout the approximately 24-week study period, patients were also given weekly therapeutic DPC doses on the scalp. Patch testing was performed on the upper back with Finn chambers containing 0.01% DPC, and the patch tests were scored after 6 days according to International Contact Dermatitis Research Group standards. Most of the patients in the cohort were female, and the cohort covered alopecia areata with under or over 50% scalp involvement, alopecia totalis and alopecia universalis. Libraries were pooled for sequencing, and per-sample TCR yields varied mainly because of small differences in library volumes within the pool. The study tracked peripheral blood TCR repertoire changes in vivo during primary and secondary sensitization to the hapten diphenylcyclopropenone (DPC) in alopecia patients. Blood samples were taken from patients before sensitization (week 0) and then at 2, 6 and about 24 weeks after DPC sensitization. For TCR sequencing, blood came from about 28 alopecia patients at anywhere from one to four time points (pre-sensitization, 2, 6 and 24 weeks).

Results the study describes overall, beyond this receptor: Alopecia, a presumed autoimmune disease, was present in all patients, so the immune response of the patients might differ from that of healthy individuals. Patch test score was positively correlated with the number of PT1 expanded TCRs, with significance at thresholds 8, 16 and 32 but not at 4. No change with DPC sensitization was found in the number of TCRs above 1 in 1000 frequency, and no evidence of global repertoire structure alterations was found. After repeated subsampling, the strength of the expansion versus patch-test correlation and the threshold at which it became significant changed. Significantly more large CDR3 similarity clusters were formed by expanded TCRs than by pre-sensitization or healthy control sets, consistent with antigen-driven responses.

Many counts were recorded for this clonotype. What antigen it recognizes has not been identified. No much larger clonotype is one base removed from it; base qualities were not supplied. The library relied on RACE. Sequencing instrument: NextSeq 500. During library preparation, unique molecular identifiers were attached to individual cDNA molecules so that TCRs could be counted in a quantitative, reproducible way. From each blood RNA sample, both TCR alpha and TCR beta chains were sequenced. The authors' analysis ran thus. Samples had a median of roughly 91,000 TCRs, with a range from roughly 20,000 to 690,600. The Decombinator software suite was used to annotate V, J and CDR3 in the TCR reads. For PS versus PT1 abundance plots, all samples were subsampled to the same number of TCRs (28,000). TCRs were defined as expanded if absent before sensitization and observed at least eight times at the 2-week time point. In-frame beta chains were kept once TCRdb had trimmed the public reads at Q25 with fastp and called clones with MiXCR. Every distinct CDR3 protein forms one entry, paired with its most common genes and DNA. TCRdb's processing, not the authors' own work, is the source of the V and J calls. The sample profile shows 150,000 or so distinct CDR3 sequences; about 14% of them were found once. Less than 2% of the sample lies in the top ten.

The time point tag for this specimen amounts to: patch test 1, 2 weeks after DPC sensitization. The sample's treatment or condition label, in plain terms: therapeutic diphenylcyclopropenone sensitization with weekly scalp DPC. At every patch-test visit, the blood draw took place before the patch test was put on. Patients were considered eligible if aged 18 to 70, diagnosed with alopecia and deemed suitable for DPC therapy, and patients were excluded if pregnant. Total RNA was isolated from unfractionated whole blood collected in Tempus Blood RNA tubes. This material consisted of whole blood, taken in connection with sensitization to the hapten diphenylcyclopropenone (DPC). The TCR originated in a woman between 25 and 40 years old with alopecia areata. Some clones in this sample may be carry-over from other donors' samples.

This receptor has the CDR3 CASPLEREGGSQPQHF. The DNA sequence is as follows: TGTGCAAGTCCCCTGGAACGGGAGGGAGGGAGTCAGCCCCAGCATTTT. The rearrangement joined TRBV12-2 to TRBJ1-5. TRBV12-2 is a known pseudogene. The CDR3 measures 16 amino acids from cysteine to phenylalanine. Only the CDR3 portion is preserved as DNA: 48 bases, with reading frame beginning at the first base.